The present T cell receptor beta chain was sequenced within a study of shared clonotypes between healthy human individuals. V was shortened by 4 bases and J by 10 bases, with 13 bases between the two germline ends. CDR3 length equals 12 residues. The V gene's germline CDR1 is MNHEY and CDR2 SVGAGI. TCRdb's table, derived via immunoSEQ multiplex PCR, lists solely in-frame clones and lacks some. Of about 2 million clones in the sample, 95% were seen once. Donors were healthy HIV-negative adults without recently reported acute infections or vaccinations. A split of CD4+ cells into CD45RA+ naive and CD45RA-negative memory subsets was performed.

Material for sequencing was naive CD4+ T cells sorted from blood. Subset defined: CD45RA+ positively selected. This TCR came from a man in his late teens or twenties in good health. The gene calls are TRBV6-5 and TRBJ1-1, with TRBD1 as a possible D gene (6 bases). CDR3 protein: CASSSTDRRAFF. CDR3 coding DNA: TGTGCCAGCAGTTCCACAGACAGGCGAGCTTTCTTT.